The rows below give T cell receptor beta chains drawn from one sample of a study of early T cells in non-severe SARS-CoV-2 infection. TCRdb fed the 5' RACE reads into MiXCR, producing one record per CDR3 protein. The data contain about 31,000 distinct CDR3 sequences, 4.5% to 6.5% of them seen just once; the ten biggest clones take up almost 6.5%. The sequencing input was whole blood. Receptors originate from an adult who was a healthcare worker with PCR-confirmed SARS-CoV-2 infection or an uninfected control (not recorded which). Each CDR3 is given with its conserved first and last residue. The size field is filled for only some rows; it gives once, few, many or a size class.

J gene: TRBJ2-1
clone size: many
V gene: TRBV12-3/TRBV12-4
CDR3 protein: CASSFRGEQFF

J gene: TRBJ2-3
clone size: many
V gene: TRBV12-3/TRBV12-4
CDR3 protein: CASSFGTSGRADTQYF

J gene: TRBJ1-5
clone size: few
V gene: TRBV20-1
CDR3 protein: CSAREWGSRDQPQHF

J gene: TRBJ2-1
clone size: few
V gene: TRBV4-1
CDR3 protein: CASSQAPRANTRNEQFF

J gene: TRBJ2-1
clone size: many
V gene: TRBV7-3
CDR3 protein: CASSSTESEQFF

J gene: TRBJ1-5
clone size: NA
V gene: TRBV20-1
CDR3 protein: CSARLRVNQPQHF

J gene: TRBJ2-7
clone size: many
V gene: TRBV6-6
CDR3 protein: CASSGPSYEQYF

J gene: TRBJ1-1
clone size: few
V gene: TRBV2
CDR3 protein: CASRRTEVAEAFF

J gene: TRBJ1-4
clone size: many
V gene: TRBV6-5
CDR3 protein: CASSYSRTTNEKLFF

J gene: TRBJ2-1
clone size: NA
V gene: TRBV7-7
CDR3 protein: CASSLEGAEQFF

J gene: TRBJ2-3
clone size: many
V gene: TRBV20-1
CDR3 protein: CSARGVGAPSTDTQYF

J gene: TRBJ2-7
clone size: many
V gene: TRBV6-5
CDR3 protein: CASSRAGISYEQYF

J gene: TRBJ2-7
clone size: many
V gene: TRBV6-6
CDR3 protein: CASSGTAYEQYF

J gene: TRBJ2-1
clone size: many
V gene: TRBV25-1
CDR3 protein: CASHSGRKELF

J gene: TRBJ1-5
clone size: few
V gene: TRBV28
CDR3 protein: CASTLLQSNQPQHF

J gene: TRBJ2-7
clone size: many
V gene: TRBV19
CDR3 protein: CASSRQHALYEQYF

J gene: TRBJ2-2
clone size: many
V gene: TRBV20-1
CDR3 protein: CSANTGLAGGELFF

J gene: TRBJ2-5
clone size: many
V gene: TRBV4-2
CDR3 protein: CASSQGGRDQETQYF

J gene: TRBJ2-3
clone size: many
V gene: TRBV2
CDR3 protein: CASSLDTLYTDTQYF

J gene: TRBJ2-3
clone size: many
V gene: TRBV28
CDR3 protein: CASRLRGLSTDTQYF

J gene: TRBJ2-7
clone size: NA
V gene: TRBV28
CDR3 protein: CASSRTAYEQYF

J gene: TRBJ2-3
clone size: NA
V gene: TRBV7-9
CDR3 protein: CAAGNTDTQYF

J gene: TRBJ1-2
clone size: many
V gene: TRBV28
CDR3 protein: CASSLGQGLSYGYTF

J gene: TRBJ2-1
clone size: many
V gene: TRBV19
CDR3 protein: CASSARTASYNEQFF

J gene: TRBJ1-2
clone size: many
V gene: TRBV5-6
CDR3 protein: CASSLGQPSYGYTF

J gene: TRBJ2-7
clone size: many
V gene: TRBV20-1
CDR3 protein: CSATTGTGFPEQYF

J gene: TRBJ2-7
clone size: many
V gene: TRBV6-5
CDR3 protein: CASSYRGQGTYEQYF

J gene: TRBJ2-3
clone size: many
V gene: TRBV7-9
CDR3 protein: CASSLAGVSADTQYF

J gene: TRBJ2-5
clone size: NA
V gene: TRBV3-1
CDR3 protein: CASSQPSVARAETQYF

J gene: TRBJ2-3
clone size: many
V gene: TRBV12-3/TRBV12-4
CDR3 protein: CASSLNGGGGTDTQYF